The T cell receptor (beta chain) under discussion was sequenced for a study of cytomegalovirus exposure and HLA in healthy donors (TCRdb year 2017). Some background on the complete study: In an earlier analysis of around 540 of the donors, 250 to 300 Gb of sequence data and 90 million to 120 million unique TCR beta sequences from about 190 million T cells were reported. The genetic ancestry cluster associated with self-reported Caucasian donors included around four fifths of the 398 genotyped donors. Alongside the repertoire data, information on donor age, sex, ethnicity and CMV serostatus was compiled. Both class I and class II loci were covered by HLA typing, at four-digit resolution. The number of donors typed differed by locus, with 629-630 for A, B, C, DRB1 and DQB1, more than 500 for DQA1, 600 to 610 for DPA1, and around 430 for DPB1. Rather than using new phenotypic data, the later analysis identified candidate immune exposures from TCR beta sequences and from how often those sequences occurred across donors. The study aimed to test whether cataloging public T cell receptors could reveal signatures of past pathogen exposure. Using immunosequencing, the study profiled T cell repertoires from about 650 subjects and related those repertoires to cytomegalovirus serostatus. Along with the approximately 670-subject first cohort, a separate validation cohort of 120 different subjects was used. High-throughput TCR immunosequencing, statistical association of individual TCRs with disease status, and machine learning were combined to predict cytomegalovirus infection status. All discovery cohort repertoires had been generated on a single sequencing platform. In a later genetic analysis, genome-wide SNP genotypes for about 65% of the roughly 700 donors were used, and that subset was treated as a discovery cohort. To study patterns of TCR occurrence, a later analysis re-analyzed previously published TCR beta repertoires from 666 donors and added high-resolution HLA genotyping. Roughly 5 DR-DQ haplotypes were handled as single units for association and clustering because linkage in the cohort was strong. An earlier analysis of roughly 580 of the donors used high-throughput TCR beta sequencing to judge whether each TCR beta V gene segment behaved as functional or pseudogenic. Across some 400 genotyped donors of the cohort, an average of about 240,000 unique TCR beta nucleotide sequences per donor were sequenced, and around 19% of those sequences were non-productive. An early release covering more than 500 HLA-typed donors comprised about 300 gigabases of sequencing data and tens of millions of unique TCR sequences.

Results and caveats for the whole study, not just this receptor: At a false discovery rate of 0.05, a later analysis linked approximately 18,000 TCR beta sequences to specific HLA alleles. The study gave a list of about 150 TCR beta chains associated with cytomegalovirus. Linkage disequilibrium might explain the correlated functional status among segregating V segments, but an unknown experimental factor could not be excluded. Because HLA typing was unavailable for some donors at each locus, only the typed subset was used in association tests. In a later genetic analysis, a missense DCLRE1C variant was associated with V-gene and J-gene trimming of TCR beta chains, and the association was replicated in an independent cohort. According to a later analysis, most CMV-associated TCR beta chains appeared to be HLA-restricted, and the HLA associations seemed to be driven largely by CMV exposure. Strong co-occurrence of HLA alleles, especially DR and DQ, made assigning TCR associations to individual alleles difficult. According to the authors, the approach could potentially be generalized to other disease states and immunological phenotypes. The earlier analysis of nearly 600 of the donors excluded seventeen rarely observed V segments, including chromosome 9 orphons, because counts were too low. In a later genetic analysis, fewer N-insertions in productive TCRs were reported among donors in an Asian-associated ancestry cluster than the roughly 710-donor mean. The cohort was sequenced for TCR beta chains only, and without alpha or paired-chain data the features that could be detected were limited. In an earlier analysis of 587 of the donors, most TCR beta V segments appeared in productive rearrangements about 87% or about 30% of the time, broadly matching IMGT annotations. Immune exposure information for the cohort was limited to CMV serostatus. A cluster of highly shared sequence variants was judged likely to be a technical artifact of the sequencing pipeline. In a later analysis, several top co-occurrence clusters were reported to appear linked to parvovirus B19, influenza, CMV and Epstein-Barr virus. Presence/absence analyses assumed roughly uniform sequencing depth across donors, an assumption that may not hold. Because the 87-base-pair reads could not distinguish some IMGT-functional V segments, including TRBV6-2 and TRBV6-3, those segments were excluded. According to a later analysis, TCR association rates differed among HLA loci, with DRB1 alleles showing the most associated TCRs and HLA-C alleles showing the fewest. A further reported finding was that TCR beta sequences accurately predicted the HLA-A and HLA-B alleles for most subjects in the first cohort. Three of the identified cytomegalovirus-associated TCR beta chains were confirmed in vitro to be specific for cytomegalovirus antigens. While some public TCRs were present in many individuals, most TCR sequences turned up only very rarely across donors. The classifier was reported to diagnose cytomegalovirus status with high specificity and sensitivity in both the original and validation cohorts. In a later analysis, HLA-associated TCR beta chains showed more clonal expansion and lower generation probabilities than non-associated chains that were equally common.

A note on this clone: Its antigen remains undetermined. No base quality values were provided; no much bigger clone lies one nucleotide off.

CDR1 and CDR2 were assigned from the germline V gene as SGHDN and FVKESK. Counted from cysteine to phenylalanine, this CDR3 has 16 amino acids. The read is trimmed to its CDR3 DNA, 48 bases read in frame from base 1. Trimming accounts for 4 bases at V and 10 bases at J, while the number of junction bases matched to no gene is 13. The cohort consisted of some 670 healthy bone marrow donors. All cohort members were sampled while nominally healthy, although unrecorded immune exposures were likely present. The donor was CMV seropositive and was included in the group of around 300 seropositive cohort members. A peripheral blood sample was collected from each donor, and TCR beta sequencing was performed on peripheral blood mononuclear cells. Genomic DNA extraction from the blood cell samples was performed with the Qiagen DNeasy Blood Extraction Kit. The protocol used for the library was the immunoSEQ multiplex PCR assay. The multiplex PCR relied on a mix of 60 forward primers for TCR Vbeta segments and 13 reverse primers for TCR Jbeta segments. The CDR3 region of rearranged TCR beta genes was amplified from genomic DNA with a multiplex PCR assay. On the Illumina HiSeq System, the amplified TCR beta libraries were sequenced as 87-base-pair reads. Concerning the study's data processing: A later analysis tallied about 77 million unique TCR beta chains across the 660 or so repertoires, and some 12 million of those chains were shared by two or more donors. Raw reads were error-corrected and collapsed into unique sequences by a nearest-neighbor algorithm in which closely related sequences were merged to remove PCR and sequencing errors. CDR3 sequences were aligned to IMGT reference sequences to assign V, D and J gene segments. For a sequence to be retained, a match of at least six nucleotides was required to both a V gene segment and a J gene segment. Rearrangements were called productive when the CDR3 lacked stop codons and stayed in frame with V and J; all others were non-productive. Following IMGT convention, CDR3 was defined as the stretch from the second conserved V-encoded cysteine up to the conserved J-encoded phenylalanine. The earlier analysis of 450 to 750 of the donors excluded any sequence lacking an unambiguous match to a single V gene segment. An earlier analysis of 587 of the donors called V segments functional above 56.7% productive rearrangements and segregating when the between-donor standard deviation exceeded 5%. To diagnose cytomegalovirus status from the catalog of TCR beta chain sequences, a statistical classification framework was built. V and J gene assignment, in a later analysis, came from comparing TCR nucleotide sequences with IMGT/GENE-DB human TR gene sequences. In a later analysis, CDR3 sequences and most-parsimonious VDJ recombination scenarios were assigned using the TCRdist pipeline. In a later analysis, each TCR beta chain was defined by its CDR3 amino acid sequence together with its V-gene family, and reads without a unique V-gene family were excluded. A later analysis removed roughly 590 highly shared, low-generation-probability nucleotide sequences to deal with suspected cross-contamination and a sequencing artifact. For each public chain, a later analysis derived a clonal expansion index from normalized ranks of inferred template counts within each repertoire. A later analysis computed generation probabilities with a VDJ recombination model fitted to out-of-frame rearrangements, and checked the results against IGoR. In a later analysis, hypergeometric tests were used to score TCR-TCR, TCR-HLA and TCR-CMV co-occurrence, with a repertoire-size bias correction applied to TCR pairs. In a later analysis, false discovery rates were estimated by permuting HLA or CMV assignments 20 times. In a later analysis, co-occurring TCRs were grouped using DBSCAN, with TCRdist sequence similarity added in when clustering inside HLA-allele-positive subsets. For co-occurrence clustering, repertoires with fewer than 30,000 or more than 120,000 public chains were excluded, along with several repertoires with anomalous nucleotide sharing. TCRdb stores this immuneACCESS table with in-frame sequences only. Part of the clones is absent; in the studies checked, under half of the shortfall reflects unresolved V genes, and no reason is known for the rest. D and trimming were read from the DNA, whereas the V and J calls and clone size are those reported in that table. The sample data list 110,000 or so clones, and around 69% of these were observed just once. The top ten hold around 16% of the sample.

The sequenced sample was PBMCs. This clonotype was obtained from a man aged 50-59 years in good health and CMV-seropositive. The rearranged chain carries TRBV14 and TRBJ2-1; 10 bases in between match TRBD1. The DNA sequence is as follows: TGTGCCAGCAGCCGAGGGGTGAGACAGGGGGCTGGAGAGCAGTTCTTC. Translated, it gives CASSRGVRQGAGEQFF.